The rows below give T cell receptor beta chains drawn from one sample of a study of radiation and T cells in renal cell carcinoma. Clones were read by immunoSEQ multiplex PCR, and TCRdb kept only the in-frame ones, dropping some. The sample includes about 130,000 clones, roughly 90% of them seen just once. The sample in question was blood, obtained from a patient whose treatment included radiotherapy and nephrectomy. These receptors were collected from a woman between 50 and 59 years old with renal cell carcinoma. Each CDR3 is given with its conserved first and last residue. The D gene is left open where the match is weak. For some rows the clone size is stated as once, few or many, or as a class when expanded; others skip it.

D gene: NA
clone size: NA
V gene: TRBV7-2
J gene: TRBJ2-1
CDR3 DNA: TGTGCCAGCAGCTTTATCGATGAGCAGTTCTTC
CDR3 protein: CASSFIDEQFF

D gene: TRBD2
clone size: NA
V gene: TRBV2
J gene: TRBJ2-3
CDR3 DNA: TGTGCCAGCAGGCTTAGCGGGGGGGCAGATACGCAGTATTTT
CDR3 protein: CASRLSGGADTQYF

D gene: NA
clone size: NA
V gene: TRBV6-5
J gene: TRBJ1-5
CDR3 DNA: TGTGCCAGCAGTTACTCGTTTCGCCAGCCCCAGCATTTT
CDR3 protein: CASSYSFRQPQHF

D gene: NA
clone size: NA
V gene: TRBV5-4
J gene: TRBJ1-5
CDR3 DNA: TGTGCCAGCAGCTTTGGGGGGGATCAGCCCCAGCATTTT
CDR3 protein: CASSFGGDQPQHF

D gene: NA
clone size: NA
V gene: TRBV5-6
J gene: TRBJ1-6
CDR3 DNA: TGTGCCAGCAGCTTGGATCCTCAAGGAAATTCACCCCTCCACTTT
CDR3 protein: CASSLDPQGNSPLHF

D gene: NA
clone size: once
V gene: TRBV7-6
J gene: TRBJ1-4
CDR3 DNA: TGTGCCAGCAGCTTAGGGGTACAAACTAATGAAAAACTGTTTTTT
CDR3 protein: CASSLGVQTNEKLFF

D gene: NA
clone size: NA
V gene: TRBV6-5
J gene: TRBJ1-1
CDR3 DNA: TGTGCCAGCAGTTACTCGAGATGGGCTGAAGCTTTCTTT
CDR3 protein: CASSYSRWAEAFF

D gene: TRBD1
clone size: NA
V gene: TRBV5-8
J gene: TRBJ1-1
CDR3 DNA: TGTGCCAGCAGCTCCCGGGACAGGCGGCCGTCCTTT
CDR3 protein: CASSSRDRRPSF

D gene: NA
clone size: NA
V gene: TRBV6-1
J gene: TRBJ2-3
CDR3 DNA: TGTGCCAGCAGTGGGGACCGGGCCCTCCCAGGCGCAGATACGCAGTATTTT
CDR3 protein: CASSGDRALPGADTQYF

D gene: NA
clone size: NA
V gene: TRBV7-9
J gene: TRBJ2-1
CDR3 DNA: TGTGCCGCGGGACAGTTCAGCTCCTACAATGAGCAGTTCTTC
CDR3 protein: CAAGQFSSYNEQFF

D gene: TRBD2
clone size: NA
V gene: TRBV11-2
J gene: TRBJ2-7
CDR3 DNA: TGTGCCAGCAGCTTAGATTTAGCGGGGGGGCATGAGCAATACTTC
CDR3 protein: CASSLDLAGGHEQYF

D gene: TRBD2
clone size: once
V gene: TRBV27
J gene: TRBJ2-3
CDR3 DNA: TGTGCCAGCAGTTTGGTGGGGACTAGCGAAGTCACAGATACGCAGTATTTT
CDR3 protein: CASSLVGTSEVTDTQYF

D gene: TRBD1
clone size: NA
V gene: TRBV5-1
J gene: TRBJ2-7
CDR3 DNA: TGCGCCAGCAGCTGGGGACAGGGACCCTACGAGCAGTACTTC
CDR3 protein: CASSWGQGPYEQYF

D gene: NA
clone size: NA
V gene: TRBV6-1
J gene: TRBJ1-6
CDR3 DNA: TGTGCCAGCAGTGACAGAAATCCGGCACCCCTCCACTTT
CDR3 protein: CASSDRNPAPLHF

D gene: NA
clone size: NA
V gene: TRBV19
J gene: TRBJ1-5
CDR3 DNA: TGTGCCAGTACCCCTGCCGCCGCCTTTGGGCCCCAGCATTTT
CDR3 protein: CASTPAAAFGPQHF

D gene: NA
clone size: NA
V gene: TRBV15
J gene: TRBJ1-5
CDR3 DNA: TGTGCCACCAGCAGAGACGGGGGGCTGAATCAGCCCCAGCATTTT
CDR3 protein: CATSRDGGLNQPQHF

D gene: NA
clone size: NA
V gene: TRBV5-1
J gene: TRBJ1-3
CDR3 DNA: TGCGCCAGCAGCTTGGATGGGAACTCTGGAAACACCATATATTTT
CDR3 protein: CASSLDGNSGNTIYF

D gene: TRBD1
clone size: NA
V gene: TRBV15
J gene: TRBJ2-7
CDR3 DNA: TGTGCCACCAGCAGAGATGGTAAGGGGGCGGAGGAGCAGTACTTC
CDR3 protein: CATSRDGKGAEEQYF

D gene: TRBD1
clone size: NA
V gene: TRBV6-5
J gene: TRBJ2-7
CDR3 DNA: TGTGCCAGTGGACAGGGGCTTTCCTACGAGCAGTACTTC
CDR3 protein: CASGQGLSYEQYF

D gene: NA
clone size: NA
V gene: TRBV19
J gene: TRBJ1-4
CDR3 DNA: TGTGCCAGTAGTATTGGCGCAGGGCGGACTGAAAAACTGTTTTTT
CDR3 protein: CASSIGAGRTEKLFF

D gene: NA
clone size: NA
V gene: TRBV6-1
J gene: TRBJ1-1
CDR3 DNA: TGTGCCAGCAGTGAAACGGCGAACACTGAAGCTTTCTTT
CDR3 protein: CASSETANTEAFF

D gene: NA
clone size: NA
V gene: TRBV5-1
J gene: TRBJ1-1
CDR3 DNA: TGCGCCAGCAGCTTGCGCGACGGGAACACTGAAGCTTTCTTT
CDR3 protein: CASSLRDGNTEAFF

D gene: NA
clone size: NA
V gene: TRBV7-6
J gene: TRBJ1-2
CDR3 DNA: TGTGCCAGCAGCTTAGTTTGGGGGCCCTATGGCTACACCTTC
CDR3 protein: CASSLVWGPYGYTF

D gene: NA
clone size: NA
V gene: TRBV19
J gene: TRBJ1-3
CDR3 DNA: TGTGCCAGTAGTATGGGGAGCTCTGGAAACACCATATATTTT
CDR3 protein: CASSMGSSGNTIYF

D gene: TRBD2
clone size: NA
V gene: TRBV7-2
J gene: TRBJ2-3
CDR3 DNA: TGTGCCAGCAGCTTAAGTAGCGGGAGAGTAGATACGCAGTATTTT
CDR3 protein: CASSLSSGRVDTQYF

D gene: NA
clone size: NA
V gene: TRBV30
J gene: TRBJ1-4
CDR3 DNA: TGTGCCTGGAGTGTATCGGGGGGTGGAAGGAAAAAACTGTTTTTT
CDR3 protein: CAWSVSGGGRKKLFF

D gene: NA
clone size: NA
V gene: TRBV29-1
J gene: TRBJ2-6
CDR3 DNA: TGCAGCGTTGATCCATCTGGGGCCAACGTCCTGACTTTC
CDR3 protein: CSVDPSGANVLTF

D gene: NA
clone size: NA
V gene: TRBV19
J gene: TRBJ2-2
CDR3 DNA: TGTGCCAGTAGTATAGTAACGAACACCGGGGAGCTGTTTTTT
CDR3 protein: CASSIVTNTGELFF

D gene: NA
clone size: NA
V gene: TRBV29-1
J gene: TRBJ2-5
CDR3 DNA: TGCAGCGTTGAAGATGGGAGTTACCAAGAGACCCAGTACTTC
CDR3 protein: CSVEDGSYQETQYF

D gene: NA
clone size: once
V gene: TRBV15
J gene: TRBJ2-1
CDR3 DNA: TGTGCCACCACCTCGGATGGCCGACAGAAAGTCAGTGAGCAGTTCTTC
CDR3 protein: CATTSDGRQKVSEQFF

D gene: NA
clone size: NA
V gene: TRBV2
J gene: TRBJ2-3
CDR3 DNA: TGTGCCAGCAGTGAAGGTGAGGGGATGGCAGATACGCAGTATTTT
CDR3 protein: CASSEGEGMADTQYF

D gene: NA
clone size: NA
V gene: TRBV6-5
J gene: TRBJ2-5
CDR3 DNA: TGTGCCAGCAGTTACGGTGGCAGCCAAGAGACCCAGTACTTC
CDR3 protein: CASSYGGSQETQYF

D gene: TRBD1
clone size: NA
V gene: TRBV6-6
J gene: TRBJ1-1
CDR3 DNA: TGTGCCAGCACCAGGGGGACGAAGGAGAACACTGAAGCTTTCTTT
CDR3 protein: CASTRGTKENTEAFF

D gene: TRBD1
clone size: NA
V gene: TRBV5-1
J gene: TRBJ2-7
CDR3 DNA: TGCGCCAGCAGCGTCTCACAGGGGGCCAACTACGAGCAGTACTTC
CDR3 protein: CASSVSQGANYEQYF

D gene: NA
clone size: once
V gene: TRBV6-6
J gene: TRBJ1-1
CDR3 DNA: TGTGCCAGCAGTTCTCCCACGGGTGAAGCTTTCTTT
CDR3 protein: CASSSPTGEAFF

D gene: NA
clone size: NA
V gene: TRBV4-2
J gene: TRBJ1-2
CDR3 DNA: TGTGCCAGCAGCCAAGATGGGCAGGGGTGGAACTATGGCTACACCTTC
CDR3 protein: CASSQDGQGWNYGYTF

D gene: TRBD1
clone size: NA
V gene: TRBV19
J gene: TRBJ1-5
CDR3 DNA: TGTGCCACCGCCACCCCGGACAGGGGCCGCCAGCCCCAGCATTTT
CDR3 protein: CATATPDRGRQPQHF

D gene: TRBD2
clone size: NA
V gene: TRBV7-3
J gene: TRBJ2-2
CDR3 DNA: TGTGCCAGCAGCTTGGCGGGGGGTTATCCCGGGGAGCTGTTTTTT
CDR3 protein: CASSLAGGYPGELFF

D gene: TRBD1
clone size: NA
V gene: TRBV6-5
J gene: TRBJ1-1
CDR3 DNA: TGTGCCAGCAGCTACGGGACAGGGATCGTTTTCGCTGAAGCTTTCTTT
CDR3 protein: CASSYGTGIVFAEAFF

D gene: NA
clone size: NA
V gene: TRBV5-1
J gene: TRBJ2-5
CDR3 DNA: TGCGCCAGCAGCTTGGAGCCCCAAGAGACCCAGTACTTC
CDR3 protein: CASSLEPQETQYF

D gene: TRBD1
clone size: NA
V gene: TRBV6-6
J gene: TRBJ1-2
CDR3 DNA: TGTGCCAGCAGTTACAGGGGGCCGGACGATGGCTACACCTTC
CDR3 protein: CASSYRGPDDGYTF

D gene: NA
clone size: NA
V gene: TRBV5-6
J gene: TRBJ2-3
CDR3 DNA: TGTGCCAGCAGTTTCTATGGGTCGCGCGCAGATACGCAGTATTTT
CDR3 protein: CASSFYGSRADTQYF

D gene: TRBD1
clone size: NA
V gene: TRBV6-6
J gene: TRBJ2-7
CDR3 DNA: TGTGCCAGCACCCAGGGACAGAACTCCTACGAGCAGTACTTC
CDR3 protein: CASTQGQNSYEQYF

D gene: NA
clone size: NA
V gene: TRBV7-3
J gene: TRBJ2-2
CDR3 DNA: TGTGCCAGCAGCTTTGGGCAGGACACCGGGGAGCTGTTTTTT
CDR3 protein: CASSFGQDTGELFF

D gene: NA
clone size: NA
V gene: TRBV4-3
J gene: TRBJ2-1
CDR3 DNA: TGCGCCAGCAGCCAAGGCGTGACCGACAATGAGCAGTTCTTC
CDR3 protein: CASSQGVTDNEQFF

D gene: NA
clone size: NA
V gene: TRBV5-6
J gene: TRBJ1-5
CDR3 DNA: TGTGCCAGCAGCTCCCTTCGGGAAAATAGCAATCAGCCCCAGCATTTT
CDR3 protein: CASSSLRENSNQPQHF

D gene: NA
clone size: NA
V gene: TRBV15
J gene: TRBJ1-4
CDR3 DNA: TGTGCCACCAGCCAATTATTACAGGCCGGGGGGGAAAAACTGTTTTTT
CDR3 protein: CATSQLLQAGGEKLFF

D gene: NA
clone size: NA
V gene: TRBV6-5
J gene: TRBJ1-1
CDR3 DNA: TGTGCCAGCAGGTTCTCTCGGAACACTGAAGCTTTCTTT
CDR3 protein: CASRFSRNTEAFF

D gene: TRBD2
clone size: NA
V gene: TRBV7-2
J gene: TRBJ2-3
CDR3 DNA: TGTGCCAGCAGCTTCCAGAGCGGGGGTAGCACAGATACGCAGTATTTT
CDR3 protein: CASSFQSGGSTDTQYF

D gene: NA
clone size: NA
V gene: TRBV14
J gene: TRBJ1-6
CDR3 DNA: TGTGCCAGCAGCCAAGATGGGACATATAATTCACCCCTCCACTTT
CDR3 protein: CASSQDGTYNSPLHF

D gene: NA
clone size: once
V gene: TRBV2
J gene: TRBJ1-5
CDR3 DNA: TGTGCCAGCAGGCAGGGGCGGAATCAGCCCCAGCATTTT
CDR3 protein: CASRQGRNQPQHF

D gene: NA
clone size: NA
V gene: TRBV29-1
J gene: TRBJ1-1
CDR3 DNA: TGCAGCGTTGAGGGGAACACTGAAGCTTTCTTT
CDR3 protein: CSVEGNTEAFF

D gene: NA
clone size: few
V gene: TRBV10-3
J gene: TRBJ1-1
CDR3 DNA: TGTGCCATTAGGGGACAACCGAACACTGAAGCTTTCTTT
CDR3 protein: CAIRGQPNTEAFF

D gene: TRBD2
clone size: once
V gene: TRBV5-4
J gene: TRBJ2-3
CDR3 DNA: TGTGCCAGCAGCGGCATAGCGGGCCAAGACACAGATACGCAGTATTTT
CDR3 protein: CASSGIAGQDTDTQYF

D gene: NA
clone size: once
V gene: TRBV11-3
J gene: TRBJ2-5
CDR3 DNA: TGTGCCAGCAGCGGACCTGGGGAAGAGACCCAGTACTTC
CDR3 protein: CASSGPGEETQYF

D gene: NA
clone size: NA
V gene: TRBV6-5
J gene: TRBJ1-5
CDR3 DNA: TGTGCCAGCAGCCGATACAGGAATAGCAATCAGCCCCAGCATTTT
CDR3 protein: CASSRYRNSNQPQHF

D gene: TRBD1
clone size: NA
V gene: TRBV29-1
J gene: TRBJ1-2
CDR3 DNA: TGCAGCGTTCACCGGGACAGGGGAAAGGTCCCCTATGGCTACACCTTC
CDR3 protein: CSVHRDRGKVPYGYTF

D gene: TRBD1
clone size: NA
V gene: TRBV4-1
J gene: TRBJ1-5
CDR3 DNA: TGCGCCAGCAGCCTTCAACAGGGGGGCAATCAGCCCCAGCATTTT
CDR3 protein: CASSLQQGGNQPQHF

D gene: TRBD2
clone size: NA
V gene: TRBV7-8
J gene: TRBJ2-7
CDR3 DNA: TGTGCCAGCAGCTCACCTGAGACTCCTGCCGGGACTAGCGGGGGAAACTTCTACGAGCAGTACTTC
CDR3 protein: CASSSPETPAGTSGGNFYEQYF